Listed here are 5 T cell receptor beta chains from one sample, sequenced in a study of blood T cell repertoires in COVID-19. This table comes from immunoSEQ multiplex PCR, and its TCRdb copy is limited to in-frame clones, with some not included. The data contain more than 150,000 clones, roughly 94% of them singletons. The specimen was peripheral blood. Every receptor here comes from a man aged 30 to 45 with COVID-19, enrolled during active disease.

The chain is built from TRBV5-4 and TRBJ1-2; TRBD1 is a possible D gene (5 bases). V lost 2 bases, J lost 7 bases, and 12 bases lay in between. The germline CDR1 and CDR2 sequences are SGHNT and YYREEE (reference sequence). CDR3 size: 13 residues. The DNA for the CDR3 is TGTGCCAGCAGCTTTCGGCAGGGCTCTGGCTACACCTTC. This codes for CASSFRQGSGYTF.

CDR3 protein: CASRQGIQETQYF. CDR3 nucleotide sequence: TGTGCCAGCAGACAGGGGATACAAGAGACCCAGTACTTC. The chain is built from TRBV6-5 and TRBJ2-5, with TRBD1 matching 7 bases. This CDR3 spans 13 amino acids. Germline lookup yields CDR1 MNHEY and CDR2 SVGAGI. V lost 6 bases, J lost 2 bases, and 3 bases stayed unmatched.

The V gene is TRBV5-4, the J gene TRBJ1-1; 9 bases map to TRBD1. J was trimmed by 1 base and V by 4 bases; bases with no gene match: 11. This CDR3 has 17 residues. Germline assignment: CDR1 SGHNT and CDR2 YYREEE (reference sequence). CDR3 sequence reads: CASSRIGRDRENTEAFF. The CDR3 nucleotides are TGTGCCAGCAGCCGGATCGGGAGGGACAGGGAGAACACTGAAGCTTTCTTT.

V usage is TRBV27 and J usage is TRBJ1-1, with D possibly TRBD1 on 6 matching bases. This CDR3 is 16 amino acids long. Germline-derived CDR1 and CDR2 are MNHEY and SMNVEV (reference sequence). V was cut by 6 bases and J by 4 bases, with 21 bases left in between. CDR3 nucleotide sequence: TGTGCCAGCAGACCCCTTCTGGGAGGGGGGGGCACTGAAGCTTTCTTT. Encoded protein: CASRPLLGGGGTEAFF.

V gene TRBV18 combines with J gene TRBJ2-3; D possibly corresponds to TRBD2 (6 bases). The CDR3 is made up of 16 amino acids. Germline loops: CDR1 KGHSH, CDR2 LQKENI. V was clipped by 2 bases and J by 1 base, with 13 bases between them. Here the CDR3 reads CASSPYPGEGTDTQYF. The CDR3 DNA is TGTGCCAGCTCACCATATCCGGGGGAGGGCACAGATACGCAGTATTTT. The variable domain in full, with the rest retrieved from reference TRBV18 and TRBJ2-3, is NAGVMQNPRHLVRRRGQEARLRCSPMKGHSHVYWYRQLPEEGLKFMVYLQKENIIDESGMPKERFSAEFPKEGPSILRIQQVVRGDSAAYFCASSPYPGEGTDTQYFGPGTRLTVL.